Given below is one T cell receptor (beta chain) in context. Antigen: not known. The second PCR ran roughly 7 to 11 cycles with a sample-barcoded 5' primer and J-beta primers. Using its own MiXCR run on the 5' RACE reads, TCRdb lists one record per CDR3 protein. The profile shows fewer than 1.5 million distinct CDR3 sequences, 35% to 45% of them singletons. This record belongs to a study of blood T cells in healthy people across ages. General observations from the study: Not knowing donor CMV status may have confounded expanded clonotype changes.

Unmatched junction bases numbered 9, after V lost 5 bases and J lost 4 bases. Per the germline V gene, CDR1 is ENHRY and CDR2 is SYGVKD. This CDR3 is built from 15 residues. The sequencing sample was made of blood. The sequence came from a woman aged 18 to 35 in good health. This sequence joins TRBV10-3 and TRBJ1-1; the match to TRBD1 covers 8 bases. The CDR3 here is CAISKGQEFGTEAFF. CDR3 in DNA: TGTGCCATCAGTAAGGGACAGGAGTTTGGCACTGAAGCTTTCTTT.